This entry concerns a single T cell receptor (beta chain). Its antigen is still unknown. This same CDR3 is encoded by further DNA sequences in the sample. The data derive from a study of shared clonotypes between healthy human individuals. Study results and caveats: Even with large depth, rarefaction showed that sorted-subset sequencing was incomplete.

The donors were adults (healthy and HIV-negative) with no recent acute infections or vaccinations. Donors comprised only Caucasian adults living in Nashville, Tennessee. Evenly divided among several immunoSEQ plates was the genomic DNA of each subset. The method was immunoSEQ multiplex PCR; TCRdb's version includes in-frame clones alone and lacks a portion of them. Altogether 2 million to 2.5 million clones are present, more than 80% being singletons, with the ten largest covering approximately 0.4%. This clonotype was sampled from a man younger than 30 in good health. Some clones in this sample may be carry-over from other donors' samples. Material for sequencing was naive CD4+ T cells from PBMCs. Indicated subset: CD45RA+ positively selected.

The CDR3 region is CSARGDEQFF. The CDR3 coding sequence is TGCAGTGCCAGGGGGGATGAGCAGTTCTTC. This chain links TRBV20-1 with TRBJ2-1; TRBD1 might be the D (7 bases). V lost 6 bases, J lost 8 bases, and 8 bases lay in between. The germline V gene has CDR1 DFQATT and CDR2 SNEGSKA (reference sequence). CDR3 length equals 10 residues.